Included here is one T cell receptor (beta chain) sequence, with context. The antigen is undetermined. Genomic DNA was employed as the template in profiling TCR beta VDJ and CDR3. Each CDR3 protein is one row after TCRdb ran MiXCR on the reads. The sample has about 260,000 distinct CDR3 sequences, roughly 82% seen once; the top ten hold approximately 42%. The entry originates in a study of CD8+CD57+ T cells in acquired aplastic anemia. Across the study: On average, sorted CD4+ and CD8+ cells gave roughly 3 ug of DNA. Study results and caveats: A set of roughly 27 CD8+ CDR3 sequences was shared between patients and controls, and these sequences appeared highly expressed in patients. The CD8+ Simpson's diversity of patients and controls was not significantly different.

Sequenced patients had shown CD8+CD57+ cell expansion by flow cytometry. V was pared by 6 bases and J by 1 base, with 4 bases of the junction left unmatched. The germline gives CDR1 LNHDA, CDR2 SQIVND (reference sequence). This CDR3 comprises 14 residues. The clonotype originates from a human donor with aplastic anemia. V usage is TRBV19 and J usage is TRBJ2-7; TRBD1 agrees at 9 bases. Sequenced input: sorted CD4+, CD8+, or CD8+CD57+ T cells (not recorded which) from PBMCs. Here the CDR3 DNA reads TGTGCCAGTAGGTTGGGACAGGGTTCCTACGAGCAGTACTTC. Encoded protein: CASRLGQGSYEQYF.